This T cell receptor beta chain was identified in a study of blood T cell repertoires in COVID-19. Clones were read by immunoSEQ multiplex PCR, and TCRdb kept only the in-frame ones, dropping some. The sample shows 130,000 or so clones, around 80% of them seen only once. V lost 7 bases and J lost 4, with 16 bases in between. The CDR3 length is 14 residues. CDR1 and CDR2 from the germline V gene are MNHEY and SMNVEV (reference sequence). The sequencing sample was made of peripheral blood. This chain joins TRBV27 and TRBJ1-1; possible D gene TRBD1, 5 bases. The clonotype was recovered from a man at least 80 years old with active or convalescent COVID-19. This chain's CDR3 is CASNSGPGGTEAFF. In DNA form, the CDR3 reads TGTGCCAGCAACTCGGGCCCGGGGGGCACTGAAGCTTTCTTT.